The 27 T cell receptor beta chains below come from one sample, sequenced in a study of blood T cell repertoires in COVID-19 (dated by TCRdb to 2019 to 2021). Library preparation was by the immunoSEQ multiplex PCR assay. TCRdb holds this immuneACCESS table with in-frame rearrangements only. Some clones are missing; in checked studies, unresolved V genes explain under half, and the rest has no known cause. Counted in this sample were under 100,000 clones; around 83% of them appeared once. Together, the top ten hold about 15% of the sample. Sequenced material: peripheral blood. These receptors were obtained from a woman in her sixties with acute or convalescent COVID-19.

The chain recombines TRBV9 with TRBJ2-1; D remains unclear. The CDR3 runs to 11 residues. V dropped 3 bases and J dropped 7 bases, with 5 bases sitting between them. The germline V gene encodes CDR1 SGDLS and CDR2 YYNGEE. CDR3 nucleotides: TGTGCCAGCAGCGCACAGAATGAGCAGTTCTTC. Translated: CASSAQNEQFF.

This chain connects TRBV9 to TRBJ1-2; 7 bases agree with TRBD1. CDR1 is SGDLS and CDR2 is YYNGEE in the germline V gene. This CDR3 comprises 14 residues. J was trimmed by 2 bases and V by 4 bases; bases with no gene match: 5. Here the CDR3 reads CASSPGQKNYGYTF. The CDR3 DNA reads TGTGCCAGCAGCCCGGGACAGAAGAACTATGGCTACACCTTC.

The V and J genes are TRBV4-2 and TRBJ2-1; TRBD2 matches at 12 bases. V gave up 0 bases and J gave up 6 bases; unmatched junction bases: 3. Germline CDR1 and CDR2: LGHNA and YNFKEQ. The CDR3 is 16 residues long. The CDR3 loop reads CASSQDLAGGSNEQFF. The CDR3 DNA sequence: TGTGCCAGCAGCCAAGATCTAGCGGGGGGGAGCAATGAGCAGTTCTTC.

This clone came up once. This rearrangement joins TRBV9 to TRBJ2-7; 7 bases match TRBD1. Unmatched junction bases numbered 9, after V lost 0 bases and J lost 6 bases. CDR3 length equals 15 residues. Germline V gene sequence: CDR1 SGDLS, CDR2 YYNGEE. Here the CDR3 DNA reads TGTGCCAGCAGCGTAGGGACAGGTACCACTACCGAGCAGTACTTC. Translation gives CASSVGTGTTTEQYF.

V usage is TRBV5-6 and J usage is TRBJ1-1, with 8 positions matching TRBD1. V dropped 2 bases and J dropped 4; count of bases not matched to a gene: 7. This CDR3 spans 15 amino acids. Germline-derived CDR1 and CDR2 are SGHDT and YYEEEE. The CDR3 is CASSFSGTGFTEAFF. The DNA of the CDR3 is TGTGCCAGCAGCTTCTCCGGGACAGGTTTCACTGAAGCTTTCTTT.

This chain joins TRBV19 and TRBJ1-1; no reliable D call. The CDR3 sequence is 15 residues long. Germline CDR1 and CDR2: LNHDA and SQIVND (reference sequence). The V and J ends lost 2 bases and 1 base respectively, with 11 bases between them. The CDR3 DNA reads as TGTGCCAGTAGTATACTCGGGGAGGAGAACACTGAAGCTTTCTTT. This gives the protein CASSILGEENTEAFF.

V gene TRBV11-2 combines with J gene TRBJ1-5, with D possibly matching TRBD1 (6 bases). This CDR3 is 14 amino acids long. The germline gives CDR1 SGHAT, CDR2 FQNNGV. The V end lost 4 bases, the J end lost 7 bases, and 14 bases lay between the germline ends. In DNA form, the CDR3 reads TGTGCCAGCAGCTCCTCGGGGGGGCCCCAGCCCCAGCATTTT. Translation gives CASSSSGGPQPQHF.

The chain has TRBV19 and TRBJ2-3, with D tentatively TRBD1 (5 bases). The CDR3 has 13 residues. CDR1 and CDR2 (germline): LNHDA, SQIVND (reference sequence). V gave up 10 bases and J gave up 3 bases, with 14 bases separating them. CDR3: CATHRSPTDTQYF. The DNA of the CDR3 is TGTGCCACCCACAGGAGTCCGACAGATACGCAGTATTTT.

The rearrangement uses TRBV11-3 and TRBJ2-1, with unresolved D. Germline values: CDR1 SGHNT, CDR2 YENEEA. V was pared by 0 bases and J by 8 bases, with 8 bases between. The CDR3 has 13 residues. CDR3 in amino acids: CASSLESADEQFF. CDR3 bases: TGTGCCAGCAGCTTAGAATCTGCGGATGAGCAGTTCTTC.

The chain uses TRBV28 and TRBJ1-5; tentatively, D is TRBD1 (6 bases). CDR1 and CDR2 from the germline V gene are MDHEN and SYDVKM. CDR3 size: 14 residues. V dropped 5 bases and J dropped 6 bases, with 14 bases sitting between them. CDR3 coding DNA: TGTGCCAGCAGTGGTGGGGGGGCGACTCAGCCCCAGCATTTT. This sequence encodes CASSGGGATQPQHF.

The CDR3 bases are TGTGCCAGCAGCCAGGGACAGGGTTTGTCACCCCTCCACTTT. It encodes CASSQGQGLSPLHF. This chain uses TRBV3-1 (or the pseudogene TRBV3-2) with TRBJ1-6, with TRBD1 matching over 9 bases. In germline, CDR1 is LGHDT, CDR2 YNNKEL (reference sequence). CDR3 length: 14 amino acids. J lost 10 bases, V lost 3 bases, and 4 bases had no gene match.

The chain recombines TRBV6-6 with TRBJ2-1; 7 bases align to TRBD2. Germline trimming cut 7 bases from V and 4 bases from J; bases unmatched to any gene: 10. CDR1 is MNHNY and CDR2 is SVGAGI in the germline V gene (reference sequence). This CDR3 is 15 amino acids long. The chain's CDR3 is CASNLLAAGYNEQFF. The DNA of the CDR3 is TGTGCCAGCAACCTCCTAGCGGCGGGGTACAATGAGCAGTTCTTC.

The chain recombines TRBV7-9 with TRBJ1-4; a weak D match, TRBD1 (5 bases). The CDR3 extends over 14 amino acids. Germline lookup yields CDR1 SEHNR and CDR2 FQNEAQ (reference sequence). Trimming cost V 5 bases and J 0 bases, with 7 bases left between them. The CDR3 region is CASSPTATNEKLFF. The CDR3 DNA is TGTGCCAGCAGCCCGACAGCAACTAATGAAAAACTGTTTTTT.

Only one count was recorded for this clone. The gene calls are TRBV7-9 and TRBJ1-3; no firm D call. V lost 0 bases and J lost 0, with 3 bases in between. Germline values: CDR1 SEHNR, CDR2 FQNEAQ (reference sequence). The CDR3 covers 14 residues. The CDR3 region has the DNA TGTGCCAGCAGCTTAGCCAACTCTGGAAACACCATATATTTT. Protein: CASSLANSGNTIYF.

The chain combines TRBV12-5 with TRBJ1-2; the match to TRBD1 covers 8 bases. With 2 bases clipped from V and 0 bases from J, the junction kept 5 bases outside the gene matches. CDR1 is LGHNT, CDR2 FRNRAP, per germline. The CDR3 is made up of 16 amino acids. This CDR3 is CASGLIGTGTNYGYTF. The CDR3 coding sequence is TGTGCTAGTGGTTTGATAGGGACAGGTACTAACTATGGCTACACCTTC.

This clone appeared many times. The J gene is TRBJ2-3, the V gene TRBV6-2 or TRBV6-3; TRBD1 matches at 7 bases. This CDR3 has 15 residues. The ends lost 0 bases at V and 5 bases at J; junction bases unmatched: 5. Germline CDR1 is MNHEY and CDR2 is SVGEGT. CDR3 nucleotides: TGTGCCAGCAGTTACTCGTCAACAGGGGTAGATACGCAGTATTTT. Its protein product is CASSYSSTGVDTQYF.

In nucleotides, the CDR3 is TGTGCCAGTAGTAACGGGGGACTGGGAACTGAAGCTTTCTTT. Translated, it gives CASSNGGLGTEAFF. J is TRBJ1-1 and V is TRBV19, with D tentatively TRBD1 (5 bases). V was cut by 4 bases and J by 5 bases, with 14 bases left in between. The CDR3 contains 14 residues. CDR1 is LNHDA and CDR2 is SQIVND in the germline V gene (reference sequence). Complete variable domain (other parts from reference TRBV19 and TRBJ1-1): DGGITQSPKYLFRKEGQNVTLSCEQNLNHDAMYWYRQDPGQGLRLIYYSQIVNDFQKGDIAEGYSVSREKKESFPLTVTSAQKNPTAFYLCASSNGGLGTEAFFGQGTRLTVV.

V gene TRBV30 combines with J gene TRBJ2-7; TRBD1 aligns across 8 bases. CDR3 length: 16 residues. CDR1 is GTSNPN and CDR2 is SVGIG in the germline V gene (reference sequence). Unmatched junction bases numbered 17, after V lost 3 bases and J lost 7 bases. The CDR3 reads CAWSASPGTGTKEQYF. The DNA for the CDR3 is TGTGCCTGGAGCGCTTCGCCCGGGACAGGTACTAAGGAGCAGTACTTC.

This chain links TRBV11-2 with TRBJ2-7; 14 bases are a match to TRBD2. The J segment lost 2 bases and the V segment lost 5 bases, leaving 8 bases of the junction unmatched. Germline CDR1 SGHAT, CDR2 FQNNGV. The length of the CDR3 is 17 residues. CDR3 in amino acids: CASSRRRLAGGPYEQYF. The CDR3 DNA reads as TGTGCCAGCAGCCGAAGAAGACTAGCGGGGGGGCCCTACGAGCAGTACTTC.

This clone was counted a few times. V and J are TRBV6-4 and TRBJ2-7, with D perhaps TRBD1 (5 bases). The germline CDR1 and CDR2 sequences are MRHNA and SNTAGT. CDR3 length equals 13 residues. Between the trimmed V and J ends, which lost 6 bases and 2 bases, there was a span of 11 bases. CDR3 in amino acids: CASRETAPYEQYF. DNA for the CDR3: TGTGCCAGCAGGGAGACAGCGCCCTACGAGCAGTACTTC.

The chain couples TRBV24-1 to TRBJ2-3; TRBD1 is a possible D gene (6 bases). Per germline, CDR1 KGHDR and CDR2 SFDVKD. The CDR3 spans 15 residues. Trimming removed 3 bases from V and 4 bases from J, with 13 bases in between. CDR3 nucleotide sequence: TGTGCCACCAGTGATCTTCTGGACAGATCAGATACGCAGTATTTT. This translates into CATSDLLDRSDTQYF.

The chain employs TRBV5-6 and TRBJ1-2; 7 bases match TRBD1. Germline assignment: CDR1 SGHDT and CDR2 YYEEEE. This CDR3 has 14 amino acids. V lost 4 bases to trimming and J lost 4 bases; unmatched junction nucleotides: 7. CDR3 region: CASSTPGQLYGYTF. In DNA form, the CDR3 reads TGTGCCAGCAGCACCCCGGGACAGCTCTATGGCTACACCTTC.

The V and J genes are TRBV5-8 and TRBJ1-2, with D tentatively TRBD1 (6 bases). The CDR3 consists of 13 residues. CDR1 and CDR2 from the germline V gene are SGHTS and YDEGEE. The ends were cut back, 4 bases at V and 4 bases at J, with 11 bases in the middle. The CDR3 reads CASSEQGPYGYTF. CDR3 nucleotides: TGTGCCAGCAGCGAACAGGGACCCTATGGCTACACCTTC.

This chain connects TRBV5-1 to TRBJ1-2; the match to TRBD1 covers 7 bases. Looked up from germline, CDR1 is SGHRS and CDR2 is YFSETQ. The V segment lost 4 bases and the J segment 6 bases; nucleotides outside the gene matches: 9. The CDR3 covers 14 residues. Written as DNA, the CDR3 is TGCGCCAGCAGCCCCGGACAGGCGGTGGATGGCTACACCTTC. Its protein product is CASSPGQAVDGYTF.

This chain links TRBV5-4 with TRBJ2-7; 8 nucleotides line up with TRBD2. Trimming removed 9 bases from V and 0 bases from J; junction bases left unmatched: 8. Germline CDR1 SGHNT, CDR2 YYREEE (reference sequence). The CDR3 has 14 amino acids. CDR3 protein: CATRAAGDSYEQYF. The CDR3, as DNA: TGTGCCACTAGGGCAGCGGGAGACTCCTACGAGCAGTACTTC.

The rearrangement joins TRBV23-1 to TRBJ1-2; 7 bases agree with TRBD1. TRBV23-1 is an ORF, with its function uncertain. This CDR3 has 16 residues. Losses at the gene ends were 6 bases for V and 0 bases for J; bases not matched to a gene: 10. The chain's CDR3 is CASRSGQVLANYGYTF. The CDR3 coding sequence is TGCGCCAGCAGGAGCGGACAGGTTTTGGCTAACTATGGCTACACCTTC.

This clone has a handful of counts. V is TRBV7-2 and J is TRBJ1-1, with D possibly being TRBD1 (6 bases). The germline V and J ends were trimmed by 1 base and 7 bases, with 13 bases remaining between them. Germline values: CDR1 SGHTA, CDR2 FQGNSA. The CDR3 extends over 14 amino acids. This CDR3 reads CASSLVFTTGEAFF. CDR3 nucleotides: TGTGCCAGCAGCTTAGTCTTCACGACAGGTGAAGCTTTCTTT.